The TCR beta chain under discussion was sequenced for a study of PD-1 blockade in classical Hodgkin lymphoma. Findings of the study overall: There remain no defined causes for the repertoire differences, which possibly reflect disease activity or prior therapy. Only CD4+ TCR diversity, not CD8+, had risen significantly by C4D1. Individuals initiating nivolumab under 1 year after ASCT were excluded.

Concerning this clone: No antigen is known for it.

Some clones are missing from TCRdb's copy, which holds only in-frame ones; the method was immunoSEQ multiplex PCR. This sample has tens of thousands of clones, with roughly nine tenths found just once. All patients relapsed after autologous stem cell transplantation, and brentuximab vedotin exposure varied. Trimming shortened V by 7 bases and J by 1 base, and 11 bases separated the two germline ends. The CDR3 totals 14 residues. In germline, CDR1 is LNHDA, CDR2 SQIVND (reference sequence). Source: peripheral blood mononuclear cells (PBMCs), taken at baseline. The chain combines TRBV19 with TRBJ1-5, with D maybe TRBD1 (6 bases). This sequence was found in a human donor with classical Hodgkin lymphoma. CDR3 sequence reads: CASNWGGSNQPQHF. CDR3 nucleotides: TGTGCCAGTAATTGGGGGGGCAGCAATCAGCCCCAGCATTTT.